This paragraph reports one T cell receptor beta chain. The assay was immunoSEQ multiplex PCR, and TCRdb's table has in-frame clones only and misses some. The sample contains about 54,000 clones, about 90% of which appear only once. Per the germline V gene, CDR1 is SGHRS and CDR2 is YFSETQ. The CDR3 extends over 15 amino acids. J lost 2 bases, V lost 4 bases, and 8 bases had no gene match. This sample was included in a study of T cell changes during pregnancy in multiple sclerosis. The J gene is TRBJ2-7, the V gene TRBV5-1; TRBD1 aligns across 8 bases. The sample consisted of peripheral blood, taken after pregnancy. This TCR derives from a female donor in good health, enrolled as a control in a pregnancy study. This CDR3 is CASSRGQGSAYEQYF. CDR3 in DNA: TGCGCCAGCAGCCGCGGACAGGGTAGCGCCTACGAGCAGTACTTC.